Listed below are T cell receptor beta chains from one sample, sequenced in a study of CXCR3-negative and CXCR3-positive naive CD8 T cells. Reanalyzing the 5' RACE reads, TCRdb keeps one entry per CDR3 protein, without DNA. Found here are around 84,000 distinct CDR3 sequences; the top ten clones hold about 0.8%. Sample: naive CXCR3+ CD8+ T cells from blood. The receptors stem from a human donor in good health. Some clones in this sample may be carry-over from other donors' samples. CDR3s include the opening cysteine and the closing phenylalanine or tryptophan.

TRBV6-5	TRBJ1-1	CASSFSSRDAEAFF
TRBV5-1	TRBJ1-2	CASSLAGSRQGDGYTF
TRBV20-1	TRBJ1-1	CSAPRATEAFF
TRBV4-2	TRBJ2-7	CASSQYEGNYEQYF
TRBV10-3	TRBJ1-1	CAISESGQTEAFF
TRBV23-1	TRBJ2-1	CASSQPPAGARNEQFF
TRBV4-1	TRBJ2-3	CASSQAPSDTQYF
TRBV7-9	TRBJ1-1	CASSPKDRRRAFF
TRBV29-1	TRBJ2-7	CSVEVDRAYEQYF
TRBV28	TRBJ1-1	CASRLDTEAFF
TRBV28	TRBJ2-3	CASSPNSGRDTDTQYF
TRBV7-3	TRBJ2-2	CASSSTSAGELFF
TRBV7-9	TRBJ1-1	CASSLGRRAVSNTEAFF
TRBV7-8	TRBJ2-7	CASSLGWGTYEQYF
TRBV27	TRBJ1-5	CASRLTNSNQPQHF
TRBV19	TRBJ2-2	CASKGTGEYTGELFF
TRBV6-5	TRBJ2-1	CASSLTRGGPDEQFF
TRBV28	TRBJ2-1	CASSLMDRGYNEQFF
TRBV7-6	TRBJ2-5	CASSPHLGFQETQYF
TRBV21-1	TRBJ2-5	CASSPQGLQETQYF
TRBV28	TRBJ2-3	CASSQSDTQYF
TRBV10-3	TRBJ2-5	CAISEEGEQETQYF
TRBV5-1	TRBJ2-1	CASSLAGGPNEQFF
TRBV28	TRBJ2-2	CASSPRAGELFF
TRBV29-1	TRBJ2-1	CSVEGLVRAEQFF
TRBV5-6	TRBJ2-7	CASSSDRVMLEQYF
TRBV27	TRBJ2-1	CASSLSRGVHEQFF
TRBV27	TRBJ2-7	CASSSRQGLSYEQYF
TRBV6-2/TRBV6-3	TRBJ2-2	CASSYSKQFHDGELFF
TRBV27	TRBJ1-2	CASSLSQELFYGYTF
TRBV29-1	TRBJ2-7	CSAESAGETYEQYF
TRBV19	TRBJ1-1	CASSIGSGYYTEAFF
TRBV6-2/TRBV6-3	TRBJ1-1	CASSSETEAFF
TRBV28	TRBJ1-2	CASSPLGQEINYGYTF
TRBV29-1	TRBJ2-5	CSVDWGLVTQYF
TRBV15	TRBJ1-5	CATSRAGVTQPQHF
TRBV27	TRBJ2-3	CASRTVTIWGRDTQYF
TRBV24-1	TRBJ2-1	CATSDPGTSHNLDEQFF
TRBV12-3/TRBV12-4	TRBJ2-3	CASSLDRSGGDTQYF
TRBV27	TRBJ2-1	CASSLNGLVYNEQFF
TRBV6-6	TRBJ2-5	CASSYIYRAGDPQEAQYF
TRBV5-6	TRBJ1-1	CASSLDWNTEAFF
TRBV7-6	TRBJ2-3	CASSLVAGIRVSDTQYF
TRBV4-3	TRBJ2-2	CASSQGGQGVVAGELFF
TRBV19	TRBJ1-1	CASSSPFGEFEAFF
TRBV20-1	TRBJ2-7	CSARVGLANSYEQYF
TRBV28	TRBJ2-3	CASSSATSGMEDTQYF
TRBV5-5	TRBJ2-1	CASSFLSYRSDEQFF
TRBV19	TRBJ1-5	CASSGVGNQPQHF
TRBV4-1	TRBJ2-7	CASSPRDSSDYEQYF
TRBV30	TRBJ2-7	CAWRPAGYEQYF
TRBV28	TRBJ2-1	CASSSALRDRGPGVYNEQFF
TRBV5-5	TRBJ2-7	CASSSGTSWSSYEQYF
TRBV2	TRBJ2-1	CASPVGAGVPYNEQFF
TRBV20-1	TRBJ2-2	CSARDSVGFTGELFF
TRBV28	TRBJ2-7	CASSPRQEPSYEQYF
TRBV29-1	TRBJ2-7	CSVVDRGYEQYF
TRBV27	TRBJ2-1	CASSLGLGNHEQFF
TRBV6-2/TRBV6-3	TRBJ1-5	CASSYGQGHQPQHF
TRBV14	TRBJ2-3	CASSQVRLTDTQYF